This TCR beta chain was sequenced in a study of blood T cell repertoires in COVID-19. Study-wide background: COVID-19 samples from acute and convalescent phases originated in the United States, Italy and Spain. T cells, B-cell-depleted T cells, or PBMCs provided the cDNA or gDNA that served as material.

Germline assignment: CDR1 SGHKS and CDR2 YYEKEE (reference sequence). The ends lost 4 bases at V and 7 bases at J; junction bases unmatched: 7. This CDR3 contains 13 residues. Participants reported their clinical history, and cohort assignment relied on those reports. Only a few counts were recorded for this clone. Produced via immunoSEQ multiplex PCR; TCRdb's table is partial and in-frame only. The repertoire includes over 200,000 clones, roughly 90% of them detected once, and roughly 16% sits in the top ten. Sequencing was carried out using PBMCs or T cells enriched from blood (not recorded which). This chain uses TRBV5-5 with TRBJ2-5; 7 bases map to TRBD1. The sequence came from a man aged 25 to 40 who had been exposed to COVID-19. In DNA, the CDR3 is TGTGCCAGCAGCCCCTGGGACAGCGGGACCCAGTACTTC. Its translation is CASSPWDSGTQYF.